The clone carrying this T cell receptor beta chain was observed a handful of times. CDR3 length: 15 amino acids. The germline gives CDR1 SGHRS, CDR2 YFSETQ. Between the trimmed V and J ends, which lost 4 bases and 2 bases, there was a span of 13 bases. TCRdb redid the calling of the 5' RACE reads with MiXCR, one entry per CDR3 protein. The data contain 60,000 or so distinct CDR3 sequences, nearly 6.5% of them seen just once; the ten biggest clones take up about 15%. This specimen belongs to a study of spatial heterogeneity in lung cancer. Time point indicated: sample taken at primary tumor resection. Frozen PBMC, nontumor lung or tumor provided whole RNA, which was sequenced unsorted.

The sequence was obtained from a female donor with early-stage non-small cell lung cancer. The source material was PBMCs, sampled at surgery. The chain employs TRBV5-1 and TRBJ2-1; maybe TRBD2 (7 bases). The CDR3 loop reads CASSNTGGPYNEQFF. The CDR3 DNA sequence: TGCGCCAGCAGCAATACGGGGGGCCCCTACAATGAGCAGTTCTTC.